Each of the 20 T cell receptor beta chains below was sequenced from the same sample in a study of T cell responses to AZD1222 COVID-19 vaccine. TCRdb's table, derived via immunoSEQ multiplex PCR, lists solely in-frame clones and lacks some. The table has roughly 110,000 clones, roughly 80% seen once; the top ten hold roughly 9.5%. Material: peripheral blood, obtained on day 0 of AZD1222 vaccination. The source is an adult in good health.

This rearrangement joins TRBV6-5 to TRBJ1-6, with D uncertain. V lost 0 bases to trimming and J lost 9 bases, with 9 bases between them. CDR1 is MNHEY, CDR2 SVGAGI, per germline. The CDR3 is made up of 14 amino acids. The CDR3 reads CASSYSISGSPLHF. The CDR3 DNA sequence: TGTGCCAGCAGTTACTCGATCAGCGGTTCACCCCTCCACTTT.

The J gene is TRBJ2-7, the V gene TRBV7-2; tentatively, D is TRBD2 (5 bases). Germline V lookup: CDR1 SGHTA, CDR2 FQGNSA. The CDR3 runs 15 residues. V was trimmed by 4 bases and J by 0 bases, leaving 13 bases between them. The CDR3 bases are TGTGCCAGCAGCTCCCACGGGATCAACTCCTACGAGCAGTACTTC. Protein: CASSSHGINSYEQYF.

This chain connects TRBV2 to TRBJ1-2; no firm D call. V dropped 5 bases and J dropped 4 bases, with 11 bases sitting between them. CDR3 length equals 13 residues. CDR1 is SNHLY and CDR2 is FYNNEI in the germline V gene. DNA for the CDR3: TGTGCCAGCAGTCCGGACCCCGCCTATGGCTACACCTTC. It codes for CASSPDPAYGYTF.

The rearrangement links TRBV7-2 to TRBJ2-3, with 9 nucleotides matching TRBD2. The V gene's germline CDR1 is SGHTA and CDR2 FQGNSA. The CDR3 consists of 15 residues. Unmatched junction bases numbered 6, after V lost 2 bases and J lost 6 bases. The chain's CDR3 is CASSLLAGKADTQYF. In DNA, the CDR3 is TGTGCCAGCAGCTTACTAGCGGGGAAGGCGGATACGCAGTATTTT.

The chain employs TRBV28 and TRBJ1-5, with D hard to call. Germline V gives CDR1 MDHEN, CDR2 SYDVKM. The CDR3 runs 13 residues. Trimming cost V 7 bases and J 0 bases, with 7 bases left between them. The CDR3 region has the DNA TGTGCCAGCACAGATTATAGCAATCAGCCCCAGCATTTT. It is translated as CASTDYSNQPQHF.

This chain joins TRBV19 and TRBJ2-3, with D possibly being TRBD2 (7 bases). Deletions cut 5 bases from V and 2 bases from J, with 14 bases between. CDR3 length equals 15 residues. The germline V gene has CDR1 LNHDA and CDR2 SQIVND (reference sequence). The CDR3 spells CASSWGGRDTDTQYF. The CDR3 nucleotides are TGTGCCAGTAGTTGGGGGGGCCGGGACACAGATACGCAGTATTTT.

The CDR3 DNA follows: TGTGCCAGTAGTATTAGTAGGGTAGCGGGAGACACCGGGGAGCTGTTTTTT. It translates to CASSISRVAGDTGELFF. The chain recombines TRBV19 with TRBJ2-2, with 9 bases fitting TRBD2. The CDR3 contains 17 residues. Trimming cost V 3 bases and J 3 bases; bases outside gene matches: 8. The V gene's germline CDR1 is LNHDA and CDR2 SQIVND (reference sequence).

The CDR3 region is CAWRTGGYGYTF. DNA for the CDR3: TGTGCCTGGAGAACCGGTGGGTATGGCTACACCTTC. V gene TRBV30 combines with J gene TRBJ1-2; D is undetermined. The CDR3 has 12 amino acids. Trimming left V 3 bases short and J 5 bases short, with 10 bases between. Germline CDR1 is GTSNPN and CDR2 is SVGIG (reference sequence).

This clone was observed a handful of times. The chain combines TRBV3-1 (or the pseudogene TRBV3-2) with TRBJ1-2; D is ambiguous. Trimming shortened V by 0 bases and J by 4 bases, and 15 bases separated the two germline ends. Looked up from germline, CDR1 is LGHDT and CDR2 is YNNKEL (reference sequence). The CDR3 has 16 amino acids. The CDR3 region has the DNA TGTGCCAGCAGCCAAGATGAGCCCTCGGCGGCCTATGGCTACACCTTC. As protein: CASSQDEPSAAYGYTF.

The sample holds a few counts of this clone. The chain employs TRBV28 and TRBJ1-6; D unclear. This CDR3 contains 18 residues. From germline, CDR1 is MDHEN and CDR2 SYDVKM. Trimming took off 1 base at V and 0 bases at J, with 13 bases between the two ends. The CDR3 loop reads CASSLSRASSSYNSPLHF. Here the CDR3 DNA reads TGTGCCAGCAGTTTATCCCGAGCCTCAAGCTCCTATAATTCACCCCTCCACTTT.

The rearrangement links TRBV28 to TRBJ2-7; 7 nucleotides match TRBD1. This CDR3 contains 13 residues. V lost 11 bases, J lost 3 bases, and 10 bases stayed unmatched. Germline assignment: CDR1 MDHEN and CDR2 SYDVKM. CDR3 loop: CAVTGTAYYEQYF. CDR3 coding DNA: TGTGCCGTCACCGGGACAGCCTACTACGAGCAGTACTTC.

This clone was detected once. This chain uses TRBV2 with TRBJ1-1; D is ambiguous. Germline values: CDR1 SNHLY, CDR2 FYNNEI. The V end was cut by 6 bases, the J end by 1 base, with 9 bases between. CDR3 size: 13 residues. Here the CDR3 reads CASRGSENTEAFF. For the CDR3, the DNA is TGTGCCAGCAGGGGGTCAGAGAACACTGAAGCTTTCTTT.

DNA for the CDR3: TGTGCCAGCAGTTACGGGGCAGGGTGGGGTGGCTACACCTTC. It codes for CASSYGAGWGGYTF. This chain uses TRBV6-5 with TRBJ1-2; a possible D gene is TRBD1 (5 bases). Trimming removed 2 bases at V and 7 bases at J, with 14 bases between. CDR3 length equals 14 residues. Germline-derived CDR1 and CDR2 are MNHEY and SVGAGI.

This sequence joins TRBV5-8 and TRBJ1-1, with D possibly matching TRBD1 (5 bases). V was pared by 3 bases and J by 0 bases, with 9 bases between. Germline loops: CDR1 SGHTS, CDR2 YDEGEE. The CDR3 spans 14 residues. CDR3 sequence (DNA): TGTGCCAGCAGCTGGGGGGGAATGAACACTGAAGCTTTCTTT. It specifies CASSWGGMNTEAFF.

This chain joins TRBV18 and TRBJ2-7, with D perhaps TRBD1 or TRBD2 (6 bases each). Germline CDR1 KGHSH, CDR2 LQKENI. The V and J ends lost 3 bases and 3 bases respectively, with 18 bases between them. This CDR3 is built from 16 residues. The CDR3 region is CASSPAWGALSYEQYF. CDR3 nucleotide sequence: TGTGCCAGCTCACCCGCCTGGGGGGCCCTGAGCTACGAGCAGTACTTC. The complete variable domain, with remaining parts taken from reference TRBV18 and TRBJ2-7, reads NAGVMQNPRHLVRRRGQEARLRCSPMKGHSHVYWYRQLPEEGLKFMVYLQKENIIDESGMPKERFSAEFPKEGPSILRIQQVVRGDSAAYFCASSPAWGALSYEQYFGPGTRLTVT.

This rearrangement joins TRBV7-2 to TRBJ2-7; no clear D gene. Deletions cut 6 bases from V and 2 bases from J, with 11 bases between. The length of the CDR3 is 13 residues. CDR1 is SGHTA and CDR2 is FQGNSA in the germline V gene. The CDR3 sequence: CASSFEIPYEQYF. CDR3 in DNA: TGTGCCAGCAGTTTTGAAATTCCCTACGAGCAGTACTTC.

This chain uses TRBV6-5 with TRBJ1-3; D is perhaps TRBD1 (5 bases). Per germline, CDR1 MNHEY and CDR2 SVGAGI. The length of the CDR3 is 13 residues. Trimming took 10 bases from V and 1 from J, leaving 11 bases between them. CDR3 nucleotides: TGTGCCACCCGTGGACAATCTGGAAACACCATATATTTT. Protein product: CATRGQSGNTIYF.

This chain links TRBV7-6 with TRBJ2-2; D is uncertain. CDR1 SGHVS and CDR2 FNYEAQ come from the germline V gene. The CDR3 length is 17 residues. The V and J ends lost 3 bases and 1 base respectively, with 15 bases between them. The CDR3 DNA reads TGTGCCAGCAGCTTCCCCTTGGGAACCCTGAACACCGGGGAGCTGTTTTTT. Amino acids: CASSFPLGTLNTGELFF.

The chain uses TRBV2 and TRBJ1-4, with 7 bases matching TRBD1. The CDR3 contains 15 residues. Germline CDR1 and CDR2: SNHLY and FYNNEI. The trim removed 6 bases at V and 3 bases at J, leaving 7 bases unmatched. The CDR3 protein is CASRGTASPNEKLFF. Written as DNA, the CDR3 is TGTGCCAGCAGGGGGACAGCAAGTCCTAATGAAAAACTGTTTTTT. The full variable domain, its missing parts supplied by reference TRBV2 and TRBJ1-4, is EPEVTQTPSHQVTQMGQEVILRCVPISNHLYFYWYRQILGQKVEFLVSFYNNEISEKSEIFDDQFSVERPDGSNFTLKIRSTKLEDSAMYFCASRGTASPNEKLFFGSGTQLSVL.

The rearrangement links TRBV19 to TRBJ1-1; D not resolved. The CDR3 covers 16 residues. CDR1 and CDR2 (germline): LNHDA, SQIVND (reference sequence). V lost 4 bases and J 3 bases, leaving 18 bases between the germline ends. The chain's CDR3 is CASSNSERAGDTEAFF. CDR3 bases: TGTGCCAGTAGTAATTCCGAGAGGGCCGGGGACACTGAAGCTTTCTTT.